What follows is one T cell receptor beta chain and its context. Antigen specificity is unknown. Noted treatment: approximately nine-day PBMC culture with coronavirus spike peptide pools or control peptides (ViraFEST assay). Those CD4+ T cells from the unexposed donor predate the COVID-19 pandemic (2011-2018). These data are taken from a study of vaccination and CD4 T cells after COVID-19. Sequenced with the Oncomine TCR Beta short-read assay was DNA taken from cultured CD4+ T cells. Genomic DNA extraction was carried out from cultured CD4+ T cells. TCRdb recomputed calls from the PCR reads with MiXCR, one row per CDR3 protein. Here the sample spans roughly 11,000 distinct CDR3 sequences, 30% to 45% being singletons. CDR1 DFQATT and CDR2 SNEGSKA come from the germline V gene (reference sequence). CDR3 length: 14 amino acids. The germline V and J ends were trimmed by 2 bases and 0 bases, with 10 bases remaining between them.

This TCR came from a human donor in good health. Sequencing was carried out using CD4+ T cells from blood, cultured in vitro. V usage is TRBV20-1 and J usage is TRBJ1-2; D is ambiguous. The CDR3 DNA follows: TGCAGTGCTAGAAGGCCAGGCTCTAACTATGGCTACACCTTC. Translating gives CSARRPGSNYGYTF.